This T cell receptor beta chain appears in the sequencing data of a study of glioma-infiltrating T cells after dendritic cell vaccination. General study results and limits: Few patients contributed both blood and tumor specimens.

Details on this clone: The antigen is unknown.

The CDR3 runs to 14 residues. V shed 3 bases and J shed 7 bases, with 10 bases lying between them. CDR1 and CDR2 (germline): MNHNY, SVGAGI (reference sequence). Using immunoSEQ multiplex PCR, the repertoire was profiled, and TCRdb retains in-frame clones only, with some absent. The data show 35,000 to 40,000 clones, approximately 84% seen once. Before vaccination, two weeks after the third vaccination, and at progression, PBMC were collected. V and J are TRBV6-6 and TRBJ1-6; D might be TRBD1 (5 bases). The origin of this receptor is a human donor with glioblastoma. The sequencing used blood, collected before dendritic cell vaccination. The DNA for the CDR3 is TGTGCCAGCAGTTATGTCACAGGAAATTCACCCCTCCACTTT. This encodes CASSYVTGNSPLHF.